The clone carrying this T cell receptor (beta chain) was observed a few times. Antigen unknown. V was pared by 3 bases and J by 1 base, with 7 bases between. Germline assignment: CDR1 SGHTA and CDR2 FQGNSA. The CDR3 extends over 15 amino acids. Researchers amplified the TCR beta CDR3 regions from RNA transcripts. HTBI primers were employed in a first-round RT-PCR of the TCR CDR3. Using its own MiXCR run on the multiplex PCR reads, TCRdb lists one record per CDR3 protein. The table records 450,000 to 700,000 distinct CDR3 sequences, 46% of them present only once. The sample originates from a study of T cells in Graves' hyperthyroidism and ophthalmopathy. Points from the study as a whole: A model of 13 V-J features distinguished ophthalmopathy from stable hyperthyroidism. Ophthalmopathy, as predicted by the model, came a median 6.5 months after the prediction.

Investigators excluded patients with uncontrolled infection, other autoimmune disease, pregnancy or lactation. Thyroid ultrasound, orbital computed tomography, clinical symptoms, and serum thyroxine and TRAb underpinned diagnoses. The clonotype was recovered from an adult woman with Graves' disease, either hyperthyroidism or ophthalmopathy (not recorded which). The sequenced sample consisted of peripheral blood or thyroid tissue (not recorded which). V is TRBV7-2 and J is TRBJ1-6; no clear D. This CDR3 is CASSLGFSYNSPLHF. The CDR3 nucleotides are TGTGCCAGCAGCTTGGGGTTTTCCTATAATTCACCCCTCCACTTT.